Listed here are 16 T cell receptor beta chains from one sample, sequenced in a study of cytomegalovirus exposure and HLA in healthy donors. The PCR was carried out with 60 Vbeta primers and 13 Jbeta primers. Clones were read by immunoSEQ multiplex PCR, and TCRdb kept only the in-frame ones, dropping some. Here the sample spans some 130,000 clones, 80% being singletons. The sequenced sample was PBMCs. The receptors originated from a man aged 25-45 years in good health and CMV-seronegative.

The chain combines TRBV19 with TRBJ2-1; TRBD1 matches at 8 bases. V trimming: 4 bases; J trimming: 7 bases; junction bases outside the gene matches: 6. From germline, CDR1 is LNHDA and CDR2 SQIVND (reference sequence). The CDR3 is made up of 14 amino acids. The CDR3 loop reads CASSKRTGLNEQFF. In nucleotides, the CDR3 is TGTGCCAGTAGTAAGAGGACAGGGTTGAATGAGCAGTTCTTC. The variable domain in full, with the rest retrieved from reference TRBV19 and TRBJ2-1, is DGGITQSPKYLFRKEGQNVTLSCEQNLNHDAMYWYRQDPGQGLRLIYYSQIVNDFQKGDIAEGYSVSREKKESFPLTVTSAQKNPTAFYLCASSKRTGLNEQFFGPGTRLTVL.

The sample holds one count of this clone. This chain joins TRBV18 and TRBJ1-3; 7 nucleotides line up with TRBD1. After removal of 2 bases from V and 2 bases from J, the junction contained 3 bases not matched to a gene. Germline assignment: CDR1 KGHSH and CDR2 LQKENI. The CDR3 contains 15 residues. CDR3 DNA: TGTGCCAGCTCACCAGGCAGGGGGACTGGAAACACCATATATTTT. Translating it yields CASSPGRGTGNTIYF. Supplemented by reference TRBV18 and TRBJ1-3, the full variable domain reads NAGVMQNPRHLVRRRGQEARLRCSPMKGHSHVYWYRQLPEEGLKFMVYLQKENIIDESGMPKERFSAEFPKEGPSILRIQQVVRGDSAAYFCASSPGRGTGNTIYFGEGSWLTVV.

This chain links TRBV6-6 with TRBJ2-5; D is possibly TRBD1 (5 bases). Between the trimmed V and J ends, which lost 0 bases and 5 bases, there was a span of 13 bases. Germline CDR1 is MNHNY and CDR2 is SVGAGI (reference sequence). The CDR3 is 15 amino acids. CDR3 sequence reads: CASSYSNTGWETQYF. The CDR3 coding sequence is TGTGCCAGCAGTTACTCGAATACAGGTTGGGAGACCCAGTACTTC.

With respect to this clone: This same CDR3 is encoded by further DNA sequences in the sample. The chain links TRBV19 to TRBJ2-7, with 11 bases lining up with TRBD2. CDR1 LNHDA and CDR2 SQIVND come from the germline V gene (reference sequence). With V trimmed by 5 bases and J by 3 bases, 6 bases remained unmatched. The CDR3 loop spans 15 amino acids. The CDR3 sequence: CASSGLAGGLYEQYF. DNA for the CDR3: TGTGCCAGTAGTGGCCTAGCGGGAGGCCTCTACGAGCAGTACTTC.

In its sample, this clone was seen once. The chain joins TRBV29-1 to TRBJ1-1; TRBD1 aligns across 10 bases. Trimming took 4 bases from V and 6 from J; bases not matched to a gene: 8. This CDR3 has 14 residues. Germline loops: CDR1 SQVTM, CDR2 ANQGSEA. Here the CDR3 DNA reads TGCAGCGTTGCCAAGCGGGACAGGGGTTCTGAAGCTTTCTTT. This gives the protein CSVAKRDRGSEAFF.

This rearrangement joins TRBV28 to TRBJ1-2; 9 positions match TRBD1. The CDR3 sequence is 14 residues long. Germline CDR1 reads MDHEN; CDR2 reads SYDVKM. V trimming: 5 bases; J trimming: 8 bases; junction bases outside the gene matches: 9. The CDR3 DNA reads TGTGCCAGCAGTCCGTACAGGGGGCGTGGAGGCTACACCTTC. It yields the protein CASSPYRGRGGYTF.

The chain recombines TRBV2 with TRBJ1-2; D uncertain. Looked up from germline, CDR1 is SNHLY and CDR2 is FYNNEI. The CDR3 covers 14 residues. CDR3: CARSRPGINYGYTF. CDR3 sequence (DNA): TGTGCTCGGTCAAGGCCGGGGATAAACTATGGCTACACCTTC.

The chain couples TRBV7-9 to TRBJ1-2, with 7 bases identical to TRBD1. Germline values: CDR1 SEHNR, CDR2 FQNEAQ (reference sequence). V was pared by 0 bases and J by 10 bases, with 8 bases of the junction left unmatched. This CDR3 has 14 amino acids. The CDR3 protein is CASSLALEGAAYTF. The CDR3 DNA is TGTGCCAGCAGCTTAGCGCTGGAGGGGGCTGCCTACACCTTC.

The rearrangement links TRBV5-1 to TRBJ1-1, with a possible D match to TRBD1 (5 bases). This CDR3 is 14 amino acids long. Germline-derived CDR1 and CDR2 are SGHRS and YFSETQ. Trimming removed 3 bases at V and 5 bases at J, with 14 bases between. The CDR3 nucleotides are TGCGCCAGCAGCTCGACACGGGCAGGGACTGAAGCTTTCTTT. Translating it yields CASSSTRAGTEAFF.

V and J are TRBV30 and TRBJ2-2, with D hard to call. There are 13 residues in the CDR3. Germline lookup yields CDR1 GTSNPN and CDR2 SVGIG (reference sequence). The germline V and J ends were trimmed by 5 bases and 4 bases, with 11 bases remaining between them. CDR3 sequence: CAWAYSGTGELFF. CDR3 in DNA: TGTGCCTGGGCTTACAGTGGCACCGGGGAGCTGTTTTTT.

V usage is TRBV7-2 and J usage is TRBJ2-3; D is perhaps TRBD1 (5 bases). Per the germline V gene, CDR1 is SGHTA and CDR2 is FQGNSA. V was pared by 4 bases and J by 2 bases, with 10 bases between. CDR3 size: 14 residues. As DNA, the CDR3 is TGTGCCAGCAGCTGGGGCAGCGTCACAGATACGCAGTATTTT. Its translation is CASSWGSVTDTQYF.

This clone was picked up a small number of times. The genes are TRBV30 and TRBJ2-5; D is ambiguous. In germline, CDR1 is GTSNPN, CDR2 SVGIG (reference sequence). Trimming stripped 0 bases from V and 5 bases from J, with 10 bases between. The CDR3 totals 13 residues. CDR3 amino acids: CAWSVRVRETQYF. CDR3 sequence (DNA): TGTGCCTGGAGTGTCCGCGTACGGGAGACCCAGTACTTC.

The chain combines TRBV5-6 with TRBJ1-2; maybe TRBD1 (6 bases). This CDR3 is 14 amino acids long. With 3 bases removed from V and 4 bases from J, the gap between germline ends came to 13 bases. Germline V gene lookup returns CDR1 SGHDT and CDR2 YYEEEE. In nucleotides, the CDR3 is TGTGCCAGCAGCTACACAGGGAGGGCCTATGGCTACACCTTC. Residues: CASSYTGRAYGYTF.

V is TRBV2 and J is TRBJ2-7, with a weak D call TRBD1 (5 bases). Germline V gives CDR1 SNHLY, CDR2 FYNNEI. The CDR3 runs 13 residues. Trimming shortened V by 2 bases and J by 2 bases, and 7 bases separated the two germline ends. This CDR3 is CASSERGPYEQYF. CDR3 coding DNA: TGTGCCAGCAGTGAAAGGGGCCCCTACGAGCAGTACTTC.

The chain recombines TRBV20-1 with TRBJ2-7; D is ambiguous. The V end was cut by 6 bases, the J end by 4 bases, with 10 bases between. This CDR3 has 11 residues. Germline assignment: CDR1 DFQATT and CDR2 SNEGSKA (reference sequence). The chain's CDR3 is CSANHGYEQYF. The CDR3, as DNA: TGCAGTGCAAACCACGGTTACGAGCAGTACTTC.

This clone was recorded only once. The chain links TRBV10-3 to TRBJ2-3; D not resolved. Germline assignment: CDR1 ENHRY and CDR2 SYGVKD. The ends were cut back, 8 bases at V and 1 base at J, with 10 bases in the middle. The CDR3 is 13 amino acids. The CDR3 region has the DNA TGTGCCATCCGCCAGGATGGCACAGATACGCAGTATTTT. This codes for CAIRQDGTDTQYF.